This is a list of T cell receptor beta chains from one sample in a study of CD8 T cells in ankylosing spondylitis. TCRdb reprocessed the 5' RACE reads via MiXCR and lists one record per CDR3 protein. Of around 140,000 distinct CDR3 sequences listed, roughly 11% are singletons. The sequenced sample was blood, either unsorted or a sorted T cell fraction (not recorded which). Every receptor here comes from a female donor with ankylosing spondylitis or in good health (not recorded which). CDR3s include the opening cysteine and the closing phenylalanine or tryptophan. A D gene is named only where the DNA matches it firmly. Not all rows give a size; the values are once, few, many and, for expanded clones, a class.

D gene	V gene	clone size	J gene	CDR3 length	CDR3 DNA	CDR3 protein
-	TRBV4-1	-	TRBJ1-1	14	TGCGCCAGCAGCCAAGCTCAATCGGACAGTACGGCTTTCTTT	CASSQAQSDSTAFF
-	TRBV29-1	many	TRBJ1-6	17	TGCAGCGTTGAAGGAGACAGGTTGAGCTCCTATAATTCACCCCTCCACTTT	CSVEGDRLSSYNSPLHF
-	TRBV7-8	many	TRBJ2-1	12	TGTGCCAGCAGCTACGACCGGGACTTGCAGTTCTTC	CASSYDRDLQFF
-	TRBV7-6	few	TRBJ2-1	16	TGTGCCAGCAGCTTATTAGGGCCTAGCTCCTACAATGAGCAGTTCTTC	CASSLLGPSSYNEQFF
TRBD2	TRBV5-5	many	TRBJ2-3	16	TGTGCCAGCAGCTTCCAGCGGGGGGGCCTCGCAGATACGCAGTATTTT	CASSFQRGGLADTQYF
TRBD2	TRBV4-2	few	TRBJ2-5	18	TGTGCCAGCAGCTCCCGGCCCTATCTTAGCGGGGACCTCGGGACCCAGTACTTC	CASSSRPYLSGDLGTQYF
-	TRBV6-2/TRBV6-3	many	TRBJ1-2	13	TGTGCCAGCAGTTACTCGTTCAGCTATGGCTACACCTTC	CASSYSFSYGYTF
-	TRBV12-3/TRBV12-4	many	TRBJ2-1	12	TGTGCCAGCAGTCCTTCTAGCCGGGAGCAGTTCTTC	CASSPSSREQFF
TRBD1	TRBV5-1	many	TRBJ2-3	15	TGCGCCAGCAGCCCCGGACAGGGGAGCACAGATACGCAGTATTTT	CASSPGQGSTDTQYF
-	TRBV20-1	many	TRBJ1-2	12	TGCAGTGCCTTGGACAGTAACTATGGCTACACCTTC	CSALDSNYGYTF
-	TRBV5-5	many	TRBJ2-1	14	TGTGCCAGCAGCTCTGGCTTTTCCTACAATGAGCAGTTCTTC	CASSSGFSYNEQFF
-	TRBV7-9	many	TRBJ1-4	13	TGTGCCAGACATAAGGCAACTAATGAAAAACTGTTTTTT	CARHKATNEKLFF
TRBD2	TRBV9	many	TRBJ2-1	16	TGTGCCAGCAGCACGTTAGCGGGAGGGTTCGCAGATGAGCAGTTCTTC	CASSTLAGGFADEQFF
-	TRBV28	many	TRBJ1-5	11	TGTGCCAGCAGTTTAAAGGGGCCCCAGCATTTT	CASSLKGPQHF
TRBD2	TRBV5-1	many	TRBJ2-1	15	TGCGCCAGCAGCTTGTCTCTAGCGGGGTACAATGAGCAGTTCTTC	CASSLSLAGYNEQFF